The 10 T cell receptor beta chains given below trace back to one sample, sequenced in a study of CD8 T cells in Susac syndrome. Reverse transcription of about 0.5 to 1 ug RNA used random hexamers. Each CDR3 protein is one row after TCRdb ran MiXCR on the immunoSEQ multiplex PCR reads. The profile shows about 140,000 distinct CDR3 sequences, more than 85% of them singletons. The source material was CD4+ T cells from PBMCs. These receptor sequences come from a human donor with Susac syndrome.

This sequence joins TRBV20-1 and TRBJ2-7; D unresolved. V was pared by 0 bases and J by 3 bases, with 12 bases between. Germline V lookup: CDR1 DFQATT, CDR2 SNEGSKA (reference sequence). The CDR3 length is 14 residues. The chain's CDR3 is CSAREPSPYYEQYF. The CDR3 nucleotides read TGCAGTGCTAGAGAGCCCTCGCCTTACTACGAGCAGTACTTC.

The chain uses TRBV10-3 and TRBJ2-3; the match to TRBD2 covers 12 bases. V shed 6 bases, J shed 0 bases, and the junction held 4 bases outside the gene matches. Germline loops: CDR1 ENHRY, CDR2 SYGVKD. The CDR3 totals 16 residues. The CDR3 protein is CAISSGLAGSTDTQYF. As DNA, the CDR3 is TGTGCCATCAGCTCTGGACTAGCGGGGAGCACAGATACGCAGTATTTT.

The rearrangement joins TRBV20-1 to TRBJ1-2, with D unclear. This CDR3 is 14 amino acids long. Trimming removed 2 bases from V and 8 bases from J, with 18 bases in between. Germline assignment: CDR1 DFQATT and CDR2 SNEGSKA (reference sequence). CDR3 nucleotide sequence: TGCAGTGCTAGAAGTCGGCAGGTTGTTTCAGGCTACACCTTC. Its protein product is CSARSRQVVSGYTF.

The rearrangement joins TRBV12-3 or TRBV12-4 to TRBJ2-1; no clear D gene. This CDR3 contains 11 residues. V shed 2 bases and J shed 9 bases, with 5 bases lying between them. The CDR3: CASSLLGEQFF. The CDR3 DNA is TGTGCCAGCAGTTTATTGGGTGAGCAGTTCTTC.

The rearrangement links TRBV30 to TRBJ1-1; 9 bases line up with TRBD1. V dropped 5 bases and J dropped 6; count of bases not matched to a gene: 7. CDR1 and CDR2 (germline): GTSNPN, SVGIG (reference sequence). The length of the CDR3 is 13 residues. CDR3 sequence (DNA): TGTGCCTGGTTGACAGGGGGGGGTTCTGAAGCTTTCTTT. Translating it yields CAWLTGGGSEAFF.

The chain is built from TRBV10-3 and TRBJ2-7, with a tentative D call TRBD2 (5 bases). This CDR3 spans 12 amino acids. Germline V CDR1 and CDR2: ENHRY, SYGVKD. The germline V and J ends were trimmed by 4 bases and 1 base, with 5 bases remaining between them. This CDR3 reads CAISAGSYEQYF. CDR3 bases: TGTGCCATCAGTGCGGGGTCCTACGAGCAGTACTTC.

This clonotype appeared a single time. V is TRBV4-1 and J is TRBJ2-3; 7 positions agree with TRBD2. The V gene's germline CDR1 is MGHRA and CDR2 YSYEKL. CDR3 length: 15 amino acids. Trimming at V came to 7 bases and at J to 0 bases, leaving 7 bases not matched to a gene. Written as DNA, the CDR3 is TGCGCCAGCACCCTCTTGCGGGGGAGCACAGATACGCAGTATTTT. This gives the protein CASTLLRGSTDTQYF.

The genes are TRBV2 and TRBJ2-5; 12 bases line up with TRBD1. The CDR3 spans 16 residues. Germline V gene lookup returns CDR1 SNHLY and CDR2 FYNNEI. V was clipped by 6 bases and J by 1 base; unmatched bases: 6. DNA of the CDR3: TGTGCCAGCAGGGCCGGGACAGGGGGCTCCCAAGAGACCCAGTACTTC. Translating gives CASRAGTGGSQETQYF.

The chain combines TRBV30 with TRBJ2-5; maybe TRBD1 (5 bases). From germline, CDR1 is GTSNPN and CDR2 SVGIG (reference sequence). This CDR3 comprises 16 residues. V was trimmed by 6 bases and J by 0 bases, leaving 20 bases between them. CDR3 in amino acids: CACHPRTDSYQETQYF. The DNA of the CDR3 is TGTGCCTGCCACCCTCGTACTGACAGTTACCAAGAGACCCAGTACTTC.

CDR3 DNA: TGCGCCAGCAGCCAAGATTTGACATTCATTAAATCAGGGAATGAGCAGTTCTTC. Translating gives CASSQDLTFIKSGNEQFF. The chain recombines TRBV4-3 with TRBJ2-1; TRBD1 might be the D (5 bases). Trimming cost V 0 bases and J 7 bases, with 22 bases left between them. Germline-derived CDR1 and CDR2 are LGHNA and YSLEER. CDR3 length: 18 residues.